This T cell receptor beta chain was identified during a study of blood T cell repertoires in COVID-19. Study overall: The cDNA or gDNA used as material had been derived from T cells, B-cell-depleted T cells, or PBMCs.

V dropped 0 bases and J dropped 5 bases, with 11 bases sitting between them. Germline V gene sequence: CDR1 GTSNPN, CDR2 SVGIG (reference sequence). The CDR3 is made up of 15 amino acids. This clone has just one count. The assay was immunoSEQ multiplex PCR, and TCRdb's table has in-frame clones only and misses some. Of about 180,000 clones detected, 86% appear once; the ten largest clones hold around 9%. The material sequenced was peripheral blood. The source of this sequence is a man between 45 and 60 years old with active or convalescent COVID-19. The chain couples TRBV30 to TRBJ1-6, with D unresolved. The CDR3 region has the DNA TGTGCCTGGAGTGTAGCGGTCTTAAATAATTCACCCCTCCACTTT. Translation gives CAWSVAVLNNSPLHF.